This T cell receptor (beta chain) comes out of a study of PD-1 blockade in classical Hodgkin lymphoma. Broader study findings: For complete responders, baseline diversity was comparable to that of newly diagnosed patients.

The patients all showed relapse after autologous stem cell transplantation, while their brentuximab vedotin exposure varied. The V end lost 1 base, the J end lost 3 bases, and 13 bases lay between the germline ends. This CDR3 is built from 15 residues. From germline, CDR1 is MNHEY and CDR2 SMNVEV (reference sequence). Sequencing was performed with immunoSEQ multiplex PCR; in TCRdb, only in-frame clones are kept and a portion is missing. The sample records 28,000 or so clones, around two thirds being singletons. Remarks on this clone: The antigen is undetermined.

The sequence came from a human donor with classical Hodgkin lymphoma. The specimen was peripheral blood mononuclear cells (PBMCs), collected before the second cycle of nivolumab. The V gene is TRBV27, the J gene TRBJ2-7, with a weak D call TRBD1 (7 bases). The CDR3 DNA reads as TGTGCCAGCAGTTTATTGCCCCAGGGGGGCTACGAGCAGTACTTC. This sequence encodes CASSLLPQGGYEQYF.